This T cell receptor beta chain originates from a study of T cell responses to AZD1222 COVID-19 vaccine. Profiled with immunoSEQ multiplex PCR; TCRdb holds only in-frame clones, not every one. In the table there are about 180,000 clones, around 90% of which are singletons. V gave up 6 bases and J gave up 0 bases, with 6 bases separating them. The CDR3 sequence is 13 residues long. The sequence came from an adult who received the AZD1222 COVID-19 vaccine. Sequenced material: peripheral blood, taken 28 days after the second AZD1222 dose. The gene calls are TRBV12-3 or TRBV12-4 and TRBJ1-3; D is uncertain. CDR3 DNA: TGTGCCAGCAGAACAAGCTCTGGAAACACCATATATTTT. Its translation is CASRTSSGNTIYF.